The 6 T cell receptor beta chains given below trace back to one sample, sequenced in a study of a mutant IDH1 vaccine in newly diagnosed glioma. Indicated time point: baseline, week 1 (first vaccination visit). Treatment meaning: pre-vaccination baseline after standard-of-care therapy. Repertoires were generated with immunoSEQ multiplex PCR, while TCRdb's copy carries only in-frame clones and drops some. The table shows about 92,000 clones, with about four fifths occurring only once. The sequencing used PBMCs, collected from a glioma patient treated with radiotherapy, temozolomide or both. The receptor set was obtained from a man aged 35 to 55 with glioma.

V usage is TRBV18 and J usage is TRBJ2-7; TRBD1 matches at 9 bases. The germline gives CDR1 KGHSH, CDR2 LQKENI. V trimming: 3 bases; J trimming: 9 bases; junction bases outside the gene matches: 12. The CDR3 loop spans 15 amino acids. CDR3 residues: CASSPRVLQGATQYF. The CDR3 DNA sequence: TGTGCCAGCTCACCGAGGGTGCTACAGGGGGCGACGCAGTACTTC.

The chain is built from TRBV5-6 and TRBJ1-3, with D possibly being TRBD1 (5 bases). This CDR3 region has 18 residues. Germline V CDR1 and CDR2: SGHDT, YYEEEE. Trimming left V 4 bases short and J 3 bases short, with 23 bases between. CDR3 protein: CASSPGHDWGEDGNTIYF. In DNA form, the CDR3 reads TGTGCCAGCAGCCCTGGACATGACTGGGGAGAGGATGGAAACACCATATATTTT.

This rearrangement joins TRBV13 to TRBJ1-1; 7 bases match TRBD1. V trimming: 1 base; J trimming: 6 bases; junction bases outside the gene matches: 2. The CDR3 contains 13 residues. Germline CDR1 PRHDT, CDR2 FYEKMQ (reference sequence). Written as DNA, the CDR3 is TGTGCCAGCAGCTTAGATACAGGGGCTGAAGCTTTCTTT. This translates into CASSLDTGAEAFF.

The chain carries TRBV30 and TRBJ1-6, with D possibly TRBD1 on 6 matching bases. Trimming left V 3 bases short and J 7 bases short, with 19 bases between. Germline V gives CDR1 GTSNPN, CDR2 SVGIG (reference sequence). CDR3 length: 16 amino acids. The CDR3 spells CAWSHLGGTRNSPLHF. The CDR3 DNA sequence: TGTGCCTGGAGCCATTTAGGGGGGACTAGAAATTCACCCCTCCACTTT.

V gene TRBV9 combines with J gene TRBJ2-5; 7 bases line up with TRBD2. Unmatched junction bases numbered 5, after V lost 0 bases and J lost 0 bases. Germline V gene lookup returns CDR1 SGDLS and CDR2 YYNGEE. CDR3 size: 16 residues. The CDR3 DNA reads as TGTGCCAGCAGCGTAGCTGGGGGGGGACACCAAGAGACCCAGTACTTC. Translation: CASSVAGGGHQETQYF.

The J gene is TRBJ2-2, the V gene TRBV11-3; D might be TRBD2 (6 bases). Germline V CDR1 and CDR2: SGHNT, YENEEA. Trimming removed 4 bases at V and 6 bases at J, with 12 bases between. The CDR3 contains 14 residues. CDR3 sequence (DNA): TGTGCCAGCAGCTCACCTCTAGCGTCCGGGGAGCTGTTTTTT. Encoded protein: CASSSPLASGELFF.